The present entry profiles one T cell receptor (beta chain) with its context. The target antigen is unknown. This entry belongs to a study of shared clonotypes between healthy human individuals. Whole-study findings and limits: The study drew on few donors, limiting represented genetic and exposure-history diversity.

Only Caucasian adults living in Nashville, Tennessee made up the donor group. Sequenced by immunoSEQ multiplex PCR; TCRdb stores in-frame clones only, minus some. Found here are 1.5 million to 1.9 million clones, roughly 98% of them singletons; the top ten hold about 0.42%. Sequenced input: naive CD4+ T cells sorted from blood. Stated subset: CD45RA+ positively selected. The origin of this receptor is a man aged 25 to 40 in good health.

CDR3 nucleotide sequence: TGCGCCAGCAGCCTAGGGACTAGCTCGTACATTCAGTACTTC. Translation gives CASSLGTSSYIQYF. The gene calls are TRBV5-1 and TRBJ2-4; 9 bases are shared with TRBD2. The CDR3 extends over 14 amino acids. V gave up 4 bases and J gave up 8 bases; unmatched junction bases: 7. Germline V gene lookup returns CDR1 SGHRS and CDR2 YFSETQ.